This entry lists 3 T cell receptor beta chains sequenced from one sample in a study of blood T cells in healthy people across ages. Together with a sample-barcoded 5' primer, a J-beta primer mix was included in a second PCR lasting roughly 7 to 11 cycles. From the 5' RACE reads, TCRdb called clonotypes with MiXCR, one entry per CDR3 protein. The table has 1.5 million or so distinct CDR3 sequences, approximately 42% seen once; the top ten hold 7.9%. The sample comprised blood. These receptors were collected from a woman between 18 and 29 years old in good health.

This clonotype was observed a handful of times. The rearrangement links TRBV12-3 or TRBV12-4 to TRBJ1-2; a weak D match, TRBD1 (5 bases). The CDR3 spans 14 residues. Trimming removed 3 bases at V and 6 bases at J, with 14 bases between. CDR3 DNA: TGTGCCAGCAGTTTTCCAGGGCAGGGCCATGGCTACACCTTC. Translated, it gives CASSFPGQGHGYTF.

This clonotype was counted only a few times. The V and J genes are TRBV5-1 and TRBJ2-3; D not resolved. CDR1 SGHRS and CDR2 YFSETQ come from the germline V gene. V lost 4 bases, J lost 3 bases, and 9 bases lay in between. The CDR3 is 13 amino acids. CDR3 in DNA: TGCGCCAGCAGCCCTACCTGGACAGATACGCAGTATTTT. Its translation: CASSPTWTDTQYF.

This clonotype was recorded a few times. The chain links TRBV27 to TRBJ1-4; tentative D call: TRBD1 (5 bases). V was trimmed by 3 bases and J by 8 bases, leaving 19 bases between them. Germline-derived CDR1 and CDR2 are MNHEY and SMNVEV (reference sequence). The CDR3 covers 16 residues. CDR3 sequence (DNA): TGTGCCAGCAGTTTCCTACAGGCCGGGGGGAAAGAAAAACTGTTTTTT. This encodes CASSFLQAGGKEKLFF.